Listed below are T cell receptor beta chains from one sample, sequenced in a study of CD8+ T cells in alopecia areata. Libraries were prepared by immunoSEQ multiplex PCR; TCRdb keeps only in-frame clonotypes and omits some of them. The sample lists some 150,000 clones, about three fifths occurring once. The sequenced sample consisted of CD8+ T cells sorted from blood. These receptors all stem from a human donor in good health. Each CDR3 is given with its conserved first and last residue. D genes are given only for firm matches.

CDR3: CASSVAGTANEQFF
D: TRBD1
J: TRBJ2-1
V: TRBV9

CDR3: CVSGQGESYEQYF
D: TRBD1
J: TRBJ2-7
V: TRBV27

CDR3: CASSYRTWEPDTQYF
D: -
J: TRBJ2-3
V: TRBV6-6

CDR3: CASSSKGNEKLFF
D: -
J: TRBJ1-4
V: TRBV7-9

CDR3: CASSYGGADTQYF
D: -
J: TRBJ2-3
V: TRBV6-5

CDR3: CASRGILQETQYF
D: -
J: TRBJ2-5
V: TRBV27

CDR3: CASSLVWAGPYEQYF
D: -
J: TRBJ2-7
V: TRBV27

CDR3: CAWSVLAGSTDTQYF
D: TRBD2
J: TRBJ2-3
V: TRBV30

CDR3: CASSHTAQPSYEQYF
D: -
J: TRBJ2-7
V: TRBV4-1

CDR3: CASSPQGAGGYTF
D: TRBD1
J: TRBJ1-2
V: TRBV27

CDR3: CASSRTTNEKLFF
D: -
J: TRBJ1-4
V: TRBV5-1

CDR3: CASSRGLEWETQYF
D: TRBD2
J: TRBJ2-5
V: TRBV6-5

CDR3: CASADYLGYEQYF
D: -
J: TRBJ2-7
V: TRBV6-1

CDR3: CASSSGTGGTDTQYF
D: TRBD1
J: TRBJ2-3
V: TRBV5-6

CDR3: CASSYPGTAYEQYF
D: -
J: TRBJ2-7
V: TRBV28

CDR3: CASSVGSGSYEQYF
D: TRBD2
J: TRBJ2-7
V: TRBV9

CDR3: CSVPPVGLEQFF
D: -
J: TRBJ2-1
V: TRBV29-1

CDR3: CASSLGSAYEQYF
D: -
J: TRBJ2-7
V: TRBV5-1

CDR3: CAWSIGSNTEAFF
D: -
J: TRBJ1-1
V: TRBV30

CDR3: CSVVRMNTEAFF
D: -
J: TRBJ1-1
V: TRBV29-1

CDR3: CASSTPAKGRFGETQYF
D: -
J: TRBJ2-5
V: TRBV19

CDR3: CASSEIGEIDYGYTF
D: -
J: TRBJ1-2
V: TRBV2

CDR3: CASSYTPGGAPYEQYF
D: TRBD1
J: TRBJ2-7
V: TRBV6-5

CDR3: CASSLVGSSYEQYF
D: -
J: TRBJ2-7
V: TRBV27

CDR3: CASSSVRENEQFF
D: -
J: TRBJ2-1
V: TRBV13

CDR3: CSALTGANYGYTF
D: -
J: TRBJ1-2
V: TRBV29-1

CDR3: CASSFASTGNQPQHF
D: -
J: TRBJ1-5
V: TRBV27

CDR3: CAWRVGYSGANVLTF
D: -
J: TRBJ2-6
V: TRBV30

CDR3: CASRDRGDYGYTF
D: TRBD1
J: TRBJ1-2
V: TRBV6-6

CDR3: CSVWTSGSDEQFF
D: TRBD2
J: TRBJ2-1
V: TRBV29-1

CDR3: CASSTKTGAFGEAFF
D: TRBD1
J: TRBJ1-1
V: TRBV19

CDR3: CASSEQGLEQTQYF
D: -
J: TRBJ2-5
V: TRBV2

CDR3: CASSLDRGQPQHF
D: TRBD1
J: TRBJ1-5
V: TRBV5-6

CDR3: CATSKDCEGTDTQYF
D: -
J: TRBJ2-3
V: TRBV15

CDR3: CASTPDGEGEFF
D: -
J: TRBJ2-1
V: TRBV5-4

CDR3: CATSGRDGKETQYF
D: -
J: TRBJ2-5
V: TRBV15

CDR3: CASSLREQYF
D: -
J: TRBJ2-7
V: TRBV27

CDR3: CASRAYDGGFTEAFF
D: -
J: TRBJ1-1
V: TRBV27

CDR3: CASRPTGGNEQFF
D: TRBD1
J: TRBJ2-1
V: TRBV27

CDR3: CASSDGQGSGELFF
D: -
J: TRBJ2-2
V: TRBV2

CDR3: CASSYRVNTEAFF
D: -
J: TRBJ1-1
V: TRBV6-5

CDR3: CASSALNGYTF
D: -
J: TRBJ1-2
V: TRBV9

CDR3: CASSPAYSRGSRSITEAFF
D: -
J: TRBJ1-1
V: TRBV9

CDR3: CASSPGLGDEQYF
D: -
J: TRBJ2-7
V: TRBV6-1

CDR3: CAWSEGGTDTQYF
D: -
J: TRBJ2-3
V: TRBV30

CDR3: CASSLRGGQIQETQYF
D: -
J: TRBJ2-5
V: TRBV7-9

CDR3: CASSLLAGVGNEQFF
D: TRBD2
J: TRBJ2-1
V: TRBV6-4

CDR3: CASSIGMTEAFF
D: -
J: TRBJ1-1
V: TRBV19

CDR3: CASRGGGQETQYF
D: TRBD2
J: TRBJ2-5
V: TRBV27

CDR3: CSVLGAGNSYEQYF
D: -
J: TRBJ2-7
V: TRBV29-1

CDR3: CASSYLEQETQYF
D: -
J: TRBJ2-5
V: TRBV6-6

CDR3: CASLGLAGGMNEQYF
D: TRBD2
J: TRBJ2-7
V: TRBV28

CDR3: CSVEGLAGVGEQFF
D: TRBD2
J: TRBJ2-1
V: TRBV29-1

CDR3: CASSLTGGLETQYF
D: TRBD1
J: TRBJ2-5
V: TRBV6-5

CDR3: CASSEETAYGYTF
D: -
J: TRBJ1-2
V: TRBV25-1

CDR3: CASSSAGSYEQYF
D: TRBD2
J: TRBJ2-7
V: TRBV7-9

CDR3: CAWKAAVGNQPQHF
D: -
J: TRBJ1-5
V: TRBV30

CDR3: CSVDGTSSYNEQFF
D: TRBD2
J: TRBJ2-1
V: TRBV29-1

CDR3: CASSPPRLATQETQYF
D: TRBD2
J: TRBJ2-5
V: TRBV6-6